The source of this TCR beta chain is a study of T cell repertoires in cytomegalovirus infection. One entry per CDR3 protein, called by TCRdb with MiXCR from the reads. Altogether around 270,000 distinct CDR3 sequences are present, approximately 10% being singletons, with the ten largest covering around 15%. This clonotype was detected ten times or more. CDR1 SEHNR and CDR2 FQNEAQ come from the germline V gene (reference sequence). Trimming removed 6 bases from V and 1 base from J, with 12 bases in between. CDR3 size: 15 residues. The sequenced sample was PBMCs. The chain uses TRBV7-9 and TRBJ1-4; a weak D match, TRBD1 (5 bases). The source is a human donor in good health (CMV status not recorded). Some clones in this sample may be carry-over from other donors' samples. The DNA of the CDR3 is TGTGCCAGCAGTTCCTTTAGGGGAACTAATGAAAAACTGTTTTTT. Amino acid sequence: CASSSFRGTNEKLFF.